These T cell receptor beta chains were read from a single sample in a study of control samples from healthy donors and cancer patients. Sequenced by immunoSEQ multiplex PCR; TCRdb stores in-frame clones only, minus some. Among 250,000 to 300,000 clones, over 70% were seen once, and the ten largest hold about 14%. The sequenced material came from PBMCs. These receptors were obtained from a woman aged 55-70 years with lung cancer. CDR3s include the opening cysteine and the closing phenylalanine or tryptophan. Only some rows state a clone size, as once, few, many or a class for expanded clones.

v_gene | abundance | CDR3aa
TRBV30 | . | CAWTKGPMNTEAFF
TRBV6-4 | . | CASSDKRETTNEKLFF
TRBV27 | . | CASSLRGESYNEQFF
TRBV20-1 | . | CSASRGRIDQPQHF
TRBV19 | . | CASRTGEVGTEAFF
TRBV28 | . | CASSLQTGARPQHF
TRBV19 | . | CASRIVGEETQYF
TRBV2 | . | CASSVAGTNYGYTF
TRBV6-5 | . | CATQDRRNTEAFF
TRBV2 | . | CASRRGDPHPYEQYF
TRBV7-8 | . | CASSLGARVGQPQHF
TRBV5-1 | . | CASSLPRGEGEETQYF
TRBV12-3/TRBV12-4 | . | CASSWRVGELFF
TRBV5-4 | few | CASSSPGQGRTEAFF
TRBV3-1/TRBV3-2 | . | CASSQGASGGHSTDTQYF
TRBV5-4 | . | CASSLRRNYGYTF